The 27 T cell receptor beta chains in this list originate from one sample, sequenced in a study of identical twins. Each CDR3 protein is one row after TCRdb ran MiXCR on the 5' RACE reads. This table has 200,000 to 250,000 distinct CDR3 sequences, 6% to 9% appearing once. These records were also assigned to another study, of yellow fever vaccine responses in identical twins.

Sequenced: memory (CD45RO+) T cells sorted from blood. The receptors derive from a woman younger than 30 in good health.

Comment on this clonotype: The missing conserved phenylalanine or tryptophan at the end of this CDR3 makes a read error likely. The limits of the CDR3 on the DNA are not certain, so only TCRdb's listed CDR3 is given. The V and J genes are TRBV5-6 and TRBJ2-7; the table gives TRBD1 as D, unverified against the DNA. Looked up from germline, CDR1 is SGHDT and CDR2 is YYEEEE. Both ends counted, the CDR3 spans 10 residues. CDR3 sequence reads: CASSLGQKAL.

This clonotype was observed at least ten times. The J gene is TRBJ2-7, the V gene TRBV4-2, with 13 bases matching TRBD2. Losses at the gene ends were 3 bases for V and 0 bases for J; bases not matched to a gene: 5. Germline V lookup: CDR1 LGHNA, CDR2 YNFKEQ. This CDR3 is 17 amino acids long. The CDR3 DNA reads TGTGCCAGCAGCCACCTTGGGACTAGCGGGGTCTCCTACGAGCAGTACTTC. Its translation: CASSHLGTSGVSYEQYF.

The rearrangement links TRBV20-1 to TRBJ1-5; 10 bases match TRBD1. CDR1 DFQATT and CDR2 SNEGSKA come from the germline V gene (reference sequence). The J segment lost 9 bases and the V segment lost 6 bases, leaving 5 bases of the junction unmatched. The CDR3 is 12 amino acids. CDR3 DNA: TGCAGTGCGGGACAGGGGTGGGCGCCCCAGCATTTT. Amino acids: CSAGQGWAPQHF.

This clonotype was detected many times. V and J are TRBV15 and TRBJ2-1; 8 bases line up with TRBD1. This CDR3 is 16 amino acids long. Trimming took 0 bases from V and 8 from J; bases not matched to a gene: 9. CDR1 and CDR2 from the germline V gene are LNHNV and YYDKDF (reference sequence). The CDR3, as DNA: TGTGCCACCAGCAGAGATCCCGGGCAGGGGGCTGATGAGCAGTTCTTC. It specifies CATSRDPGQGADEQFF.

In its sample, this clonotype was seen many times. The DNA for the CDR3 is TGCGCCAGCAGCCCAAGGACAGGCTTAAAGTACTACGAGCAGTACTTC. Its translation is CASSPRTGLKYYEQYF. This chain joins TRBV5-1 and TRBJ2-7; TRBD1 matches 7 bases. V dropped 4 bases and J dropped 3; count of bases not matched to a gene: 13. This CDR3 is 16 amino acids long. CDR1 SGHRS and CDR2 YFSETQ come from the germline V gene.

The genes are TRBV28 and TRBJ1-1; 9 bases are shared with TRBD1. The CDR3 is 18 residues long. Trimming took 3 bases from V and 1 from J; bases not matched to a gene: 12. Germline CDR1 is MDHEN and CDR2 is SYDVKM. The CDR3 coding sequence is TGTGCCAGCAGTTTTCGGACAGGGGAATTTGCCTGGAACACTGAAGCTTTCTTT. Translating it yields CASSFRTGEFAWNTEAFF.

This clonotype was counted only a few times. V and J are TRBV7-2 and TRBJ2-7; tentative D call: TRBD2 (5 bases). V gave up 0 bases and J gave up 2 bases, with 11 bases separating them. The CDR3 consists of 15 residues. Germline loops: CDR1 SGHTA, CDR2 FQGNSA. CDR3 in DNA: TGTGCCAGCAGCTTAGCGGTGCCGGGGACCTACGAGCAGTACTTC. Translation: CASSLAVPGTYEQYF.

This clonotype was counted at least ten times. The genes are TRBV5-1 and TRBJ2-3; no definite D call. The CDR3 spans 13 residues. V lost 1 base and J 6 bases, leaving 9 bases between the germline ends. Germline assignment: CDR1 SGHRS and CDR2 YFSETQ. The CDR3 loop reads CASSLSFSDTQYF. As DNA, the CDR3 is TGCGCCAGCAGCTTGAGTTTCTCCGATACGCAGTATTTT.

This chain joins TRBV20-1 and TRBJ1-2; possible D gene TRBD1, 5 bases. The V end was cut by 1 base, the J end by 7 bases, with 10 bases between. Germline loops: CDR1 DFQATT, CDR2 SNEGSKA (reference sequence). This CDR3 comprises 12 residues. Here the CDR3 reads CSARAGTPGYTF. CDR3 bases: TGCAGTGCTAGAGCGGGGACGCCTGGCTACACCTTC.

The chain couples TRBV18 to TRBJ2-7; possibly TRBD2 for D (9 bases). Looked up from germline, CDR1 is KGHSH and CDR2 is LQKENI. V shed 6 bases and J shed 3 bases, with 21 bases lying between them. The CDR3 runs 16 residues. The CDR3 here is CASSPGGSGRSYEQYF. CDR3 sequence (DNA): TGTGCCAGCTCGCCAGGGGGCAGCGGGAGGAGCTACGAGCAGTACTTC.

This clonotype was recorded at least ten times. This chain uses TRBV7-9 with TRBJ2-2; 9 bases match TRBD1. Germline CDR1 is SEHNR and CDR2 is FQNEAQ (reference sequence). The J segment lost 1 base and the V segment lost 0 bases, leaving 0 bases of the junction unmatched. The CDR3 totals 16 residues. The CDR3 coding sequence is TGTGCCAGCAGCTTAGCGGACAGGGGGAACACCGGGGAGCTGTTTTTT. Its translation is CASSLADRGNTGELFF.

The chain employs TRBV20-1 and TRBJ2-3; 9 bases agree with TRBD2. The V gene end was trimmed by 5 bases and the J gene end by 5 bases; junction bases not matched to a gene: 8. CDR1 is DFQATT and CDR2 is SNEGSKA in the germline V gene (reference sequence). The CDR3 loop spans 14 amino acids. As DNA, the CDR3 is TGCAGTGCTTATATAGCGGGGGAAAGAGATACGCAGTATTTT. This gives the protein CSAYIAGERDTQYF.

V usage is TRBV7-2 and J usage is TRBJ1-2; D unclear. This CDR3 spans 13 amino acids. The germline V gene encodes CDR1 SGHTA and CDR2 FQGNSA. The ends were cut back, 11 bases at V and 4 bases at J, with 17 bases in the middle. The CDR3 DNA reads as TGTGCCGTAGGAGCACGGGCGGCCTATGGCTACACCTTC. Translating gives CAVGARAAYGYTF.

This clonotype was counted only a few times. The rearrangement uses TRBV7-2 and TRBJ1-6, with 9 bases matching TRBD1. The germline V gene has CDR1 SGHTA and CDR2 FQGNSA. With V trimmed by 2 bases and J by 9 bases, 5 bases remained unmatched. The CDR3 is 15 residues long. The CDR3, as DNA: TGTGCCAGCAGCTTACCACAGACAGGGGGTTCACCCCTCCACTTT. This encodes CASSLPQTGGSPLHF. Supplemented by reference TRBV7-2 and TRBJ1-6, the full variable domain reads GAGVSQSPSNKVTEKGKDVELRCDPISGHTALYWYRQSLGQGLEFLIYFQGNSAPDKSGLPSDRFSAERTGGSVSTLTIQRTQQEDSAVYLCASSLPQTGGSPLHFGNGTRLTVT.

This clonotype has a count of ten or more. The chain has TRBV20-1 and TRBJ1-5; maybe TRBD1 (6 bases). Trimming left V 3 bases short and J 9 bases short, with 18 bases between. The germline gives CDR1 DFQATT, CDR2 SNEGSKA (reference sequence). There are 14 residues in the CDR3. In DNA, the CDR3 is TGCAGTGCTAGTACAGGGTCCGATTCTTCGCCCCAGCATTTT. Protein sequence: CSASTGSDSSPQHF.

This clonotype came up once. The CDR3 DNA reads TGTGCCAGTAGATCGGGGGACCTAGCCAAAAACATTCAGTACTTC. Protein product: CASRSGDLAKNIQYF. The chain joins TRBV19 to TRBJ2-4; D might be TRBD2 (6 bases). CDR1 is LNHDA and CDR2 is SQIVND in the germline V gene (reference sequence). This CDR3 is 15 amino acids long. Trimming shortened V by 6 bases and J by 0 bases, and 12 bases separated the two germline ends.

This clonotype appeared many times. This sequence joins TRBV20-1 and TRBJ2-3; weak D call: TRBD1 (5 bases). Germline CDR1 DFQATT, CDR2 SNEGSKA (reference sequence). The CDR3 runs 15 residues. Trimming removed 5 bases from V and 0 bases from J, with 15 bases in between. The CDR3 reads CSARSTATSTDTQYF. CDR3 sequence (DNA): TGCAGTGCTCGCTCGACAGCAACTAGCACAGATACGCAGTATTTT.

This clonotype was seen ten or more times. The chain has TRBV29-1 and TRBJ2-5; 10 bases line up with TRBD2. The CDR3 is 12 amino acids. Germline V gives CDR1 SQVTM, CDR2 ANQGSEA. Trimming cost V 8 bases and J 5 bases; bases outside gene matches: 5. The CDR3 spells CSYGTSEETQYF. The CDR3 DNA reads TGCAGCTATGGGACTAGCGAGGAGACCCAGTACTTC.

This clonotype was observed at least ten times. CDR3: CSVRTSGGYETQYF. The CDR3 coding sequence is TGCAGCGTCCGGACTAGCGGGGGGTACGAGACCCAGTACTTC. V gene TRBV29-1 combines with J gene TRBJ2-5, with 14 bases identical to TRBD2. Germline trimming cut 6 bases from V and 5 bases from J; bases unmatched to any gene: 5. Germline lookup yields CDR1 SQVTM and CDR2 ANQGSEA. This CDR3 comprises 14 residues.

This clonotype was detected many times. The chain links TRBV20-1 to TRBJ2-1; TRBD2 matches 8 bases. The CDR3 contains 13 residues. Germline V gene sequence: CDR1 DFQATT, CDR2 SNEGSKA (reference sequence). V lost 0 bases and J lost 15; bases outside the gene matches: 10. The CDR3 nucleotides read TGCAGTGCTAGAGAAGGGTTGGCGGGAGGTCGGTTCTTC. Translating it yields CSAREGLAGGRFF.

In its sample, this clonotype was seen a few times. V gene TRBV20-1 combines with J gene TRBJ2-7, with D possibly being TRBD1 (5 bases). Germline CDR1 and CDR2: DFQATT and SNEGSKA (reference sequence). The CDR3 runs to 15 residues. V dropped 0 bases and J dropped 3 bases, with 15 bases sitting between them. This CDR3 reads CSARDPRGGYYEQYF. Here the CDR3 DNA reads TGCAGTGCTAGAGACCCTAGGGGCGGATACTACGAGCAGTACTTC.

V gene TRBV20-1 combines with J gene TRBJ2-5, with D maybe TRBD1 (5 bases). The CDR3 extends over 12 amino acids. Germline V gene lookup returns CDR1 DFQATT and CDR2 SNEGSKA (reference sequence). Trimming took off 5 bases at V and 1 base at J, with 8 bases between the two ends. The DNA for the CDR3 is TGCAGTGCTCGGCAGGGCCAAGAGACCCAGTACTTC. This translates into CSARQGQETQYF.

This clonotype was picked up a small number of times. V usage is TRBV20-1 and J usage is TRBJ1-2; 8 nucleotides line up with TRBD1. Trimming took 6 bases from V and 3 from J; bases not matched to a gene: 9. CDR1 is DFQATT, CDR2 SNEGSKA, per germline (reference sequence). There are 14 residues in the CDR3. The CDR3: CSADPLQGDYGYTF. DNA of the CDR3: TGCAGTGCCGACCCCCTACAGGGGGACTATGGCTACACCTTC.

The rearrangement links TRBV27 to TRBJ1-1; 7 nucleotides align to TRBD1. The J segment lost 4 bases and the V segment lost 2 bases, leaving 4 bases of the junction unmatched. CDR1 and CDR2 from the germline V gene are MNHEY and SMNVEV (reference sequence). The CDR3 runs 14 residues. For the CDR3, the DNA is TGTGCCAGCAGTTTACAGGGGGTTAGCACTGAAGCTTTCTTT. Its translation is CASSLQGVSTEAFF.

This clonotype was detected a few times. The chain has TRBV15 and TRBJ2-7; D assignment may be TRBD1 or TRBD2 (5 bases each). This CDR3 comprises 16 residues. Germline CDR1 LNHNV, CDR2 YYDKDF (reference sequence). V lost 0 bases to trimming and J lost 7 bases, with 19 bases between them. The CDR3 coding sequence is TGTGCCACCAGCAGAGATATGGGGACGGGAAGTGGAGAGCAGTACTTC. This codes for CATSRDMGTGSGEQYF.

This clonotype was picked up a small number of times. CDR3 coding DNA: TGTGCCAGCAGCTTAGAGGGCGGACTCACCGGGGAGCTGTTTTTT. Protein: CASSLEGGLTGELFF. The chain carries TRBV7-8 and TRBJ2-2; weak D call: TRBD2 (5 bases). V was shortened by 1 base and J by 4 bases, with 10 bases between the two germline ends. CDR3 size: 15 residues. From germline, CDR1 is SGHVS and CDR2 FQNEAQ.

The V and J genes are TRBV15 and TRBJ2-3; D not resolved. The CDR3 is made up of 15 amino acids. Germline values: CDR1 LNHNV, CDR2 YYDKDF (reference sequence). The V gene lost 1 base and the J gene lost 2 bases, with 10 bases spanning the gap. For the CDR3, the DNA is TGTGCCACCAGCAGAGGTGGCGGTAACACAGATACGCAGTATTTT. It yields the protein CATSRGGGNTDTQYF.